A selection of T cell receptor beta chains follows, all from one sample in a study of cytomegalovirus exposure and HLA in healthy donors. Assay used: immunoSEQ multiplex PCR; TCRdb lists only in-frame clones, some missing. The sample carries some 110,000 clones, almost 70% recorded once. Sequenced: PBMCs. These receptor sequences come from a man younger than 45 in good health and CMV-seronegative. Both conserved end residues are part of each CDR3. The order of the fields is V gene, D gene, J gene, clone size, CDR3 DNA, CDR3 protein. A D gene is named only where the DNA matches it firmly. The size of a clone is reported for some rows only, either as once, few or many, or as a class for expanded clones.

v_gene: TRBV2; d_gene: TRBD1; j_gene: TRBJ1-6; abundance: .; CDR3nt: TGTGCCAGCAGTGGATCGACAGGGTATAGGACACCCCTCCACTTT; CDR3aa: CASSGSTGYRTPLHF
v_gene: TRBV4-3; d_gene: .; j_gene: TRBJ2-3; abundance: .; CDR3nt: TGCGCCAGCAGCCAAGCGAGCGCAACTAGCACAGATACGCAGTATTTT; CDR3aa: CASSQASATSTDTQYF
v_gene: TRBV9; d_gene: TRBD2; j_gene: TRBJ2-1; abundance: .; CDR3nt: TGTGCCAGCAGCGTTAGACTAGCGGCTAGCTCCTACAATGAGCAGTTCTTC; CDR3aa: CASSVRLAASSYNEQFF
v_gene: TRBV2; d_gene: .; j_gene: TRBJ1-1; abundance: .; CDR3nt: TGTGCCAGCAGGGACGACAGGACGCGGGCTTTCTTT; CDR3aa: CASRDDRTRAFF
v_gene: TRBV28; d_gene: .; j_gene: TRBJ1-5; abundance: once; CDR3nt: TGTGCCAGCAGCCCCACCGGGGGGCTGAGTAGCAATCAGCCCCAGCATTTT; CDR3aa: CASSPTGGLSSNQPQHF
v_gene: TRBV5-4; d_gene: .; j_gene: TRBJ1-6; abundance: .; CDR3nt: TGTGCCAGCAGCGATGCCAGGGGCCTCTCACCCCTCCACTTT; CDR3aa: CASSDARGLSPLHF
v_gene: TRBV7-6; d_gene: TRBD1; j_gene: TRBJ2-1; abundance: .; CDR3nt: TGTGCCAGCAGCCCCGACAGGGCTTCTAATCGTGAGCAGTTCTTC; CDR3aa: CASSPDRASNREQFF
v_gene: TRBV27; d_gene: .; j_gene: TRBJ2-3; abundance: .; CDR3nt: TGTGCCAGCAGTTCGGTAGCGGTCGGGGAGGTTACGCAGTATTTT; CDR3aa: CASSSVAVGEVTQYF
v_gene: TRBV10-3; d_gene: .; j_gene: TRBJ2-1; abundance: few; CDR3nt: TGTGCCATCAGTGAGTCGGGGGGAGCGTACAATGAGCAGTTCTTC; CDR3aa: CAISESGGAYNEQFF
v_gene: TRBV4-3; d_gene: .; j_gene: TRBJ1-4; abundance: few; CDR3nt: TGCGCCAGCAGCCAAGATGGCCGACGGGCTAATGAAAAACTGTTTTTT; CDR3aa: CASSQDGRRANEKLFF
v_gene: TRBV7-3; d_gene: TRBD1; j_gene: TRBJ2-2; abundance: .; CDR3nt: TGTGCCAGCACCCGGGACAGGGGGCTCGCCGGGGAGCTGTTTTTT; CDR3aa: CASTRDRGLAGELFF
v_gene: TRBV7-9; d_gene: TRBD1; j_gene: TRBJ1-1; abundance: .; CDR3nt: TGTGCCAGCAGCCTCACCGGACAGGGGGCTCGGGGAGCTTTCTTT; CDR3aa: CASSLTGQGARGAFF
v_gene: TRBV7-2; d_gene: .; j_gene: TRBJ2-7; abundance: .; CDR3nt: TGTGCCAGCAGCTTTGTAGGGAGCGAGCAGTACTTC; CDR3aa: CASSFVGSEQYF
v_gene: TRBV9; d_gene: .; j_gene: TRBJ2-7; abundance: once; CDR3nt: TGTGCCAGCAGCGTAAAAGCAGGGGAGCAGTACTTC; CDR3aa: CASSVKAGEQYF
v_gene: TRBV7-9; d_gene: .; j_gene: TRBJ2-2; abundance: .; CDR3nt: TGTGCCAGCAGCCTGGACAGAATAAACACCGGGGAGCTGTTTTTT; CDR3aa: CASSLDRINTGELFF
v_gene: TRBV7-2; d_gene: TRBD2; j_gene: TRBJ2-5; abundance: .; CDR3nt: TGTGCCAGCAGCTGGGCTAGCGGGAGAATCTCGGAGACCCAGTACTTC; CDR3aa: CASSWASGRISETQYF
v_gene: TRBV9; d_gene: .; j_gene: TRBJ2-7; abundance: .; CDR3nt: TGTGCCAGCAGCGTAGATCCGGGGAGGGAGCAGTACTTC; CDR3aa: CASSVDPGREQYF
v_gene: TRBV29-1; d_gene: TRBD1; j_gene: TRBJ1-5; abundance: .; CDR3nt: TGCAGCGTCCAGGGGGGCCAGGGTCAGCCCCAGCATTTT; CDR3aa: CSVQGGQGQPQHF
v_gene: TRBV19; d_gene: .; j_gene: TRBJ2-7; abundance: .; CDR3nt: TGTGCCAGTGTCGACAGAACCGGCCTCGAGCAGTACTTC; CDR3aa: CASVDRTGLEQYF
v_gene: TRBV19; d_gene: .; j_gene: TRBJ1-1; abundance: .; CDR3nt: TGTGCCAGCAACCACAGGGAGTACAACACTGAAGCTTTCTTT; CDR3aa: CASNHREYNTEAFF
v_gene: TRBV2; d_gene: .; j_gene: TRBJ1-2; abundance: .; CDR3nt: TGTGCCAGCAGGCCCTGGACAGAGGGCTACACCTTC; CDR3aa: CASRPWTEGYTF
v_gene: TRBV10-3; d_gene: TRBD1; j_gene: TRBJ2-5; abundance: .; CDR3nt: TGTGCCATCAGTGCCAGGGGGTACGAGACCCAGTACTTC; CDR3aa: CAISARGYETQYF
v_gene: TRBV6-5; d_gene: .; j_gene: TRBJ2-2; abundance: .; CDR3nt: TGTGCCAGCAAGTGGGGCCGTAGCACGACCGGGGAGCTGTTTTTT; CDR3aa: CASKWGRSTTGELFF